These 27 T cell receptor beta chains were sequenced from one sample in a study of shared clonotypes between healthy human individuals. The method was immunoSEQ multiplex PCR; TCRdb's version includes in-frame clones alone and lacks a portion of them. The table lists roughly 330,000 clones, around 67% of them singletons. The sample comprised memory CD4+ T cells sorted from blood. Subset defined: CD45RA-negative fraction. Receptors originate from a man between 25 and 39 years old in good health.

V usage is TRBV2 and J usage is TRBJ1-4, with 7 positions matching TRBD1. V trimming: 8 bases; J trimming: 0 bases; junction bases outside the gene matches: 6. Germline assignment: CDR1 SNHLY and CDR2 FYNNEI. The CDR3 has 15 amino acids. The CDR3 reads CASSGQVATNEKLFF. CDR3 in DNA: TGTGCCAGCTCCGGACAGGTCGCAACTAATGAAAAACTGTTTTTT.

This chain joins TRBV7-2 and TRBJ1-2; 8 bases line up with TRBD1. This CDR3 contains 14 residues. Germline assignment: CDR1 SGHTA and CDR2 FQGNSA. V lost 4 bases to trimming and J lost 8 bases; unmatched junction nucleotides: 9. The CDR3 coding sequence is TGTGCCAGCAGCTGGTTAGGACAGGGAATAGGCTACACCTTC. This sequence encodes CASSWLGQGIGYTF.

The sample holds a few counts of this clone. The chain is built from TRBV6-6 and TRBJ1-4, with D perhaps matching TRBD1 (5 bases). Germline assignment: CDR1 MNHNY and CDR2 SVGAGI (reference sequence). The ends were cut back, 4 bases at V and 6 bases at J, with 15 bases in the middle. The CDR3 is 15 amino acids. The DNA for the CDR3 is TGTGCCAGCAGTTCTATGGGGGGGGAGTATGAAAAACTGTTTTTT. Amino acids: CASSSMGGEYEKLFF.

The genes are TRBV11-2 and TRBJ2-1, with 7 bases identical to TRBD2. This CDR3 has 13 residues. Trimming removed 0 bases from V and 11 bases from J; junction bases left unmatched: 4. CDR1 is SGHAT, CDR2 FQNNGV, per germline. CDR3 coding DNA: TGTGCCAGCAGCTTAGAGGGGGGGACCAAGCAGTTCTTC. Amino acids: CASSLEGGTKQFF.

This chain joins TRBV5-4 and TRBJ2-5; 8 nucleotides match TRBD2. V was clipped by 4 bases and J by 4 bases; unmatched bases: 9. The length of the CDR3 is 15 residues. Germline-derived CDR1 and CDR2 are SGHNT and YYREEE (reference sequence). CDR3 sequence reads: CASSQKSGSGETQYF. CDR3 nucleotides: TGTGCCAGCAGCCAAAAAAGCGGGAGTGGAGAGACCCAGTACTTC.

This clone was seen a few times. This chain uses TRBV5-4 with TRBJ2-3, with TRBD2 matching 9 bases. This CDR3 has 17 amino acids. J was trimmed by 4 bases and V by 0 bases; bases with no gene match: 9. CDR1 is SGHNT, CDR2 YYREEE, per germline (reference sequence). The CDR3: CASSLAGAGGQPDTQYF. In nucleotides, the CDR3 is TGTGCCAGCAGCTTGGCCGGGGCGGGAGGGCAGCCAGATACGCAGTATTTT.

V is TRBV19 and J is TRBJ1-2, with 7 positions matching TRBD1. The CDR3 spans 13 residues. Germline-derived CDR1 and CDR2 are LNHDA and SQIVND (reference sequence). The V segment lost 10 bases and the J segment 2 bases; nucleotides outside the gene matches: 7. The CDR3 region is CATKQGMNYGYTF. CDR3 sequence (DNA): TGTGCCACTAAACAGGGGATGAACTATGGCTACACCTTC.

As DNA, the CDR3 is TGTGCCAGCAGTCCTGGGACAGAAACGTATGGCTACACCTTC. The encoded protein is CASSPGTETYGYTF. The chain combines TRBV28 with TRBJ1-2; TRBD1 aligns across 7 bases. The junction had 8 bases not matched to a gene; V was cut back by 5 bases and J by 5 bases. CDR3 size: 14 residues. Germline V gene data show CDR1 as MDHEN and CDR2 as SYDVKM.

CDR3 loop: CASRQGASGNTIYF. The CDR3 DNA reads as TGTGCCAGCAGACAAGGGGCGTCTGGAAACACCATATATTTT. The rearrangement joins TRBV5-4 to TRBJ1-3, with D possibly matching TRBD1 (5 bases). CDR3 length: 14 amino acids. Germline CDR1 SGHNT, CDR2 YYREEE (reference sequence). Between the trimmed V and J ends, which lost 5 bases and 1 base, there was a span of 10 bases.

The V call is TRBV2, the J call TRBJ1-5; a weak D match, TRBD1 (5 bases). This CDR3 region has 12 residues. V was shortened by 8 bases and J by 3 bases, with 8 bases between the two germline ends. Germline loops: CDR1 SNHLY, CDR2 FYNNEI. DNA for the CDR3: TGTGCCAGCGGGGGTTTCAATCAGCCCCAGCATTTT. Translation gives CASGGFNQPQHF.

V is TRBV15 and J is TRBJ2-4; 9 bases are a match to TRBD1. The CDR3 spans 14 residues. Germline CDR1 reads LNHNV; CDR2 reads YYDKDF (reference sequence). J was trimmed by 7 bases and V by 4 bases; bases with no gene match: 5. The DNA for the CDR3 is TGTGCCACCAGCAATAGACAGGGGGTTAACATTCAGTACTTC. Its protein is CATSNRQGVNIQYF.

The chain is built from TRBV2 and TRBJ2-7; D perhaps matches TRBD1 (6 bases). The V end lost 6 bases, the J end lost 2 bases, and 14 bases lay between the germline ends. This CDR3 region has 14 residues. The germline V gene encodes CDR1 SNHLY and CDR2 FYNNEI. The CDR3 protein is CASRFDRNTYEQYF. CDR3 nucleotides: TGTGCCAGCAGATTTGACAGGAATACCTACGAGCAGTACTTC.

This clone appeared a single time. This chain's CDR3 is CASSFLAATYNEQFF. The CDR3 nucleotides read TGTGCCAGCAGCTTCTTAGCGGCAACCTACAATGAGCAGTTCTTC. This rearrangement joins TRBV5-5 to TRBJ2-1; D may be TRBD2 (6 bases). The CDR3 contains 15 residues. Between the trimmed V and J ends, which lost 2 bases and 2 bases, there was a span of 11 bases. The germline V gene has CDR1 SGHKS and CDR2 YYEKEE (reference sequence).

V is TRBV29-1 and J is TRBJ2-7; no definite D call. The CDR3 is made up of 13 amino acids. Trimming took 4 bases from V and 5 from J, leaving 15 bases between them. Germline lookup yields CDR1 SQVTM and CDR2 ANQGSEA. The CDR3 is CSVGSGPPNEQYF. The CDR3 coding sequence is TGCAGCGTTGGGTCAGGACCTCCTAACGAGCAGTACTTC.

The V and J genes are TRBV9 and TRBJ2-2; 10 nucleotides match TRBD2. The CDR3 contains 18 residues. Germline loops: CDR1 SGDLS, CDR2 YYNGEE. With V trimmed by 0 bases and J by 6 bases, 11 bases remained unmatched. CDR3 in amino acids: CASSVVEAGGRRAGELFF. The CDR3 DNA reads TGTGCCAGCAGCGTAGTGGAAGCGGGAGGGCGTAGGGCCGGGGAGCTGTTTTTT.

This chain connects TRBV9 to TRBJ1-3; tentatively, D is TRBD1 (5 bases). The CDR3 runs 15 residues. CDR1 and CDR2 (germline): SGDLS, YYNGEE. V lost 5 bases and J lost 2, with 14 bases in between. The CDR3 nucleotides read TGTGCCAGCAGAAGCACCGCAGGGCCTGGAAACACCATATATTTT. Protein: CASRSTAGPGNTIYF.

V gene TRBV6-1 combines with J gene TRBJ1-2; D is uncertain. Germline values: CDR1 MNHNS, CDR2 SASEGT. The CDR3 extends over 13 amino acids. The V gene lost 6 bases and the J gene lost 8 bases, with 16 bases spanning the gap. The CDR3 region is CASSPAGVGGYTF. DNA of the CDR3: TGTGCCAGCAGCCCAGCGGGCGTAGGAGGCTACACCTTC.

This sequence joins TRBV27 and TRBJ2-3; 12 nucleotides match TRBD2. The CDR3 consists of 17 residues. Losses at the gene ends were 0 bases for V and 2 bases for J; bases not matched to a gene: 3. Germline V CDR1 and CDR2: MNHEY, SMNVEV (reference sequence). The CDR3 coding sequence is TGTGCCAGCAGTTTATCCGGACTAGCGGGAATCACAGATACGCAGTATTTT. Translated, it gives CASSLSGLAGITDTQYF.

CDR3 nucleotides: TGTGCCAGCAGCTCAACAGGGACAGCTGGAAACACCATATATTTT. Protein: CASSSTGTAGNTIYF. The chain joins TRBV5-4 to TRBJ1-3, with 7 bases that match TRBD1. The CDR3 totals 15 residues. Germline CDR1 and CDR2: SGHNT and YYREEE (reference sequence). Unmatched junction bases numbered 5, after V lost 3 bases and J lost 2 bases.

Concerning this clone: Other DNA variants within this sample encode the same CDR3. The J gene is TRBJ2-7, the V gene TRBV11-1; 7 bases match TRBD2. V dropped 1 base and J dropped 2; count of bases not matched to a gene: 8. The CDR3 is 16 amino acids. The germline gives CDR1 SGHAT, CDR2 FQDESV (reference sequence). CDR3 loop: CASSLGTGRPTYEQYF. The CDR3 DNA is TGTGCCAGCAGCTTAGGTACCGGGAGGCCTACCTACGAGCAGTACTTC. The full variable domain, its missing parts supplied by reference TRBV11-1 and TRBJ2-7, is EAEVAQSPRYKITEKSQAVAFWCDPISGHATLYWYRQILGQGPELLVQFQDESVVDDSQLPKDRFSAERLKGVDSTLKIQPAELGDSAMYLCASSLGTGRPTYEQYFGPGTRLTVT.

The V gene is TRBV9, the J gene TRBJ1-5; no reliable D call. With 0 bases removed from V and 7 bases from J, the gap between germline ends came to 29 bases. This CDR3 spans 20 amino acids. Germline CDR1 and CDR2: SGDLS and YYNGEE. The CDR3 DNA is TGTGCCAGCAGCGTAGCAGGAAGGAGGGCAAATCAACCACGAGGACAGCCCCAGCATTTT. It specifies CASSVAGRRANQPRGQPQHF.

This chain links TRBV29-1 with TRBJ2-3, with 9 positions matching TRBD2. This CDR3 has 15 amino acids. Germline CDR1 reads SQVTM; CDR2 reads ANQGSEA. V dropped 6 bases and J dropped 0; count of bases not matched to a gene: 7. The CDR3 region is CSVVISGGSTDTQYF. DNA of the CDR3: TGCAGCGTCGTTATTAGCGGGGGAAGCACAGATACGCAGTATTTT.

The sample holds many counts of this clone. This chain connects TRBV2 to TRBJ2-7; the match to TRBD1 covers 9 bases. The germline CDR1 and CDR2 sequences are SNHLY and FYNNEI. V was pared by 10 bases and J by 0 bases, with 7 bases of the junction left unmatched. This CDR3 has 14 residues. This CDR3 reads CAILGTGPSYEQYF. CDR3 in DNA: TGTGCCATCCTTGGGACAGGGCCCTCCTACGAGCAGTACTTC. Full variable domain (remainder filled in from reference TRBV2 and TRBJ2-7): EPEVTQTPSHQVTQMGQEVILRCVPISNHLYFYWYRQILGQKVEFLVSFYNNEISEKSEIFDDQFSVERPDGSNFTLKIRSTKLEDSAMYFCAILGTGPSYEQYFGPGTRLTVT.

This chain links TRBV2 with TRBJ1-5; a possible D gene is TRBD1 (5 bases). The CDR3 consists of 13 residues. Germline lookup yields CDR1 SNHLY and CDR2 FYNNEI. V lost 7 bases and J 0 bases, leaving 7 bases between the germline ends. The CDR3 DNA sequence: TGTGCCAGCACAGGGAATAGCAATCAGCCCCAGCATTTT. Translating it yields CASTGNSNQPQHF.

The chain links TRBV19 to TRBJ1-2, with 10 bases matching TRBD1. J gave up 4 bases and V 3 bases, and 8 bases lay outside the gene matches. Germline V gene sequence: CDR1 LNHDA, CDR2 SQIVND (reference sequence). This CDR3 region has 16 residues. CDR3 bases: TGTGCCAGTAGTATTGGTGGGACAGGGGACATCTATGGCTACACCTTC. This translates into CASSIGGTGDIYGYTF.

The rearrangement links TRBV6-1 to TRBJ2-1, with 9 bases aligning to TRBD2. J gave up 2 bases and V 0 bases, and 14 bases lay outside the gene matches. The CDR3 totals 20 residues. CDR1 is MNHNS, CDR2 SASEGT, per germline. CDR3 DNA sequence: TGTGCCAGCAGTGAAGCGGGTAGCGGGAGCTGGCTTTCTGCCTACAATGAGCAGTTCTTC. Amino acid sequence: CASSEAGSGSWLSAYNEQFF.

This clone has a handful of counts. The chain couples TRBV29-1 to TRBJ2-3; D is possibly TRBD1 or TRBD2 (5 bases each). V lost 4 bases and J 4 bases, leaving 12 bases between the germline ends. CDR1 and CDR2 from the germline V gene are SQVTM and ANQGSEA. This CDR3 has 13 amino acids. Here the CDR3 reads CSVGLRGADTQYF. The CDR3 DNA is TGCAGCGTTGGGCTCCGAGGGGCAGATACGCAGTATTTT.